This T cell receptor (beta chain) was captured in a study of regulatory T cells in long-lasting Graves disease (dated by TCRdb to the early 2020s). Regarding the study in general: To count as having persistent Graves' disease, a patient had to have received antithyroid drug treatment for over 5 years with TSH receptor autoantibodies remaining persistently positive. Persistent Graves' disease patients were compared with newly diagnosed Graves' disease patients by peripheral blood TCR sequencing and RNA sequencing. The study took place in China and was registered as a clinical trial. Persistent Graves' disease patients in the clinical cohort had taken antithyroid drugs for roughly 10 years on average. A total of roughly 35 samples underwent TCR sequencing: around 13 from persistent and around 20 from newly diagnosed Graves' disease patients. General conclusions and limits of the study: Only peripheral blood was studied, because thyroid tissue, the primary lesion, was inaccessible. Persistent patients shared more public clonotypes among themselves (fewer than 3,000) than newly diagnosed patients did (about 1,000). Only the TCR beta chain was sequenced and analyzed. The small sample size was acknowledged by the authors as a limitation that may reduce accuracy. Compared with newly diagnosed patients, patients with persistent Graves' disease had lower TCR Shannon entropy and fewer highly expanded clones, which suggests clonal expansion. TRBV28, TRBJ1-2 and TRBJ2-5 were preferentially used in persistent disease, while TRBV20-1 and TRBJ2-1 were favored in newly diagnosed disease.

The library relied on multiplex PCR. Sequencing was carried out with an Illumina HiSeq 4000. CDR3 regions were amplified by Arm-PCR with iRepertoire HTBI primers to construct TCR beta libraries. Before sequencing, the PCR products went through gel purification. The published analysis was carried out like this. Gene usage analysis of CDR3 amino acid clonotypes relied on the 60 or so TRBV and 14 TRBJ segments identified across samples. COPE and FqMerger were used to merge filtered high-quality paired reads into contigs. BLAST was used to align contigs to IMGT TRBV, TRBD and TRBJ reference genes, with CDR3 defined following IMGT. Highly expanded clones were defined as clonotypes with a frequency above 0.1%. Shannon entropy served as the measure of repertoire diversity, while the Gini coefficient captured V-J evenness. A clonotype was considered public if more than one individual shared it. The public reads were quality trimmed at Q25 with fastp and then assembled into clones with MiXCR by TCRdb, keeping productive beta chains. Rows are combined by CDR3 protein, so each entry shows the most common genes and DNA. The V and J calls reflect TCRdb's pipeline rather than the authors' work. The sample contains under 500,000 distinct CDR3 sequences, around 20% of them found a single time. The ten top clones hold under 9% of the sample.

This clonotype was picked up a small number of times. Its cognate antigen has yet to be identified. Nothing much larger sits one base from this clone, and base qualities are not available. The CDR3 runs 15 amino acids, cysteine and phenylalanine included. The sequence is cut down to CDR3 DNA, 45 bases in frame from base 1. CDR1 WSHSY and CDR2 SAAADI are derived from the germline V gene. V and J lose 6 bases and 5 bases, and a span of 14 bases separates them. Per the publication, the time point label means: persistent/refractory GD, antithyroid drugs over 5 years with positive TRAb. For both TCR sequencing and RNA sequencing, RNA was extracted from PBMCs using TRIzol. The diagnosis of Graves' disease followed American Thyroid Association guidelines. Recruitment of patients was carried out at an endocrinology department in Xi'an, China. From each patient, about 8.9 milliliters of peripheral blood was collected into an EDTA anticoagulant tube. Ficoll Paque Plus density gradient separation was used to isolate PBMCs, and no additional T cell sorting was done. An Agilent 2100 Bioanalyzer and agarose gel were used to assess RNA quality, and a NanoDrop 2000 was used to measure RNA concentration.

The input for sequencing was peripheral blood mononuclear cells (PBMCs), taken when the disease was refractory, from a patient treated with antithyroid drugs. The receptor comes from a female donor with Graves disease. The rearranged segments are TRBV10-2 and TRBJ1-6; a tentative D match to TRBD1 spans 6 bases. The bases read TGCGCCAGCAGGAGGGGGGGCAGAGATAATTCACCCCTCCACTTT. It translates to CASRRGGRDNSPLHF.